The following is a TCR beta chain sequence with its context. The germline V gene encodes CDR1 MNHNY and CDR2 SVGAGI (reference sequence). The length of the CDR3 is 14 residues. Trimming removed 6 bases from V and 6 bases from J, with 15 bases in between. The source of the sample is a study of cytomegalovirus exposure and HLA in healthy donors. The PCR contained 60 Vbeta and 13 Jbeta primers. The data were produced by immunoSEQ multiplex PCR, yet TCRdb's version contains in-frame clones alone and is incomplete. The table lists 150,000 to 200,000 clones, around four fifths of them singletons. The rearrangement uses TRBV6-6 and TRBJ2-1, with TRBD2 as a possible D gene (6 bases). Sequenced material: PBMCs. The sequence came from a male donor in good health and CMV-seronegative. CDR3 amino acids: CASSPRDFTNEQFF. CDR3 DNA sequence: TGTGCCAGCAGCCCCAGGGACTTTACCAATGAGCAGTTCTTC.